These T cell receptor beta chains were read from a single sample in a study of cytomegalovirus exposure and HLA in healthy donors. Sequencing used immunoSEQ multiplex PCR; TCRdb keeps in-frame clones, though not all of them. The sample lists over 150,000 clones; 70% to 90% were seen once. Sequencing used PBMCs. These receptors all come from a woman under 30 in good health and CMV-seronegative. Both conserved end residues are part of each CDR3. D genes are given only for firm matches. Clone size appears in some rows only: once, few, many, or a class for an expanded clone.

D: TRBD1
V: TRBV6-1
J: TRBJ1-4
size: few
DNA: TGTGCCAGCAGTTCCCCCCAGGGGGTACGTGAAAAACTGTTTTTT
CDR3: CASSSPQGVREKLFF

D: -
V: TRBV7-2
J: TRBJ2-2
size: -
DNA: TGTGCCCTGAAAGCGGGTGCCGGGGAGCTGTTTTTT
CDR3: CALKAGAGELFF

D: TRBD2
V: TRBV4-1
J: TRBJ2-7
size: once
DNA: TGCGCCAGCAGCCAAGAATGGACTAGCGTATTCTACGAGCAGTACTTC
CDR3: CASSQEWTSVFYEQYF

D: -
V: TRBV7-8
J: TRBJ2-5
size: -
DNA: TGTGCCAGCAGCCCAAGACAGGCCTTCACGAAAGAGACCCAGTACTTC
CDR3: CASSPRQAFTKETQYF

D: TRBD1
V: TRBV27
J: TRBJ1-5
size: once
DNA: TGTGCCATTACCGAGACAGGGCCCAATCAGCCCCAGCATTTT
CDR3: CAITETGPNQPQHF

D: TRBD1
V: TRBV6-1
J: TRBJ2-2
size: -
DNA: TGTGCCAGCAGACGGGACAGGGGGCGCACCGGGGAGCTGTTTTTT
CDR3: CASRRDRGRTGELFF

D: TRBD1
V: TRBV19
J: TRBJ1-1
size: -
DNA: TGTGCCAGTAGTATATTACAGGGGGCTTTGAACACTGAAGCTTTCTTT
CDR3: CASSILQGALNTEAFF

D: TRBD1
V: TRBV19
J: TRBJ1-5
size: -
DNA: TGTGCCAGTAGTATACGACAGGGGGTAAACAATCAGCCCCAGCATTTT
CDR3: CASSIRQGVNNQPQHF

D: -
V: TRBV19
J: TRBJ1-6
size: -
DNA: TGTGCCAGTAGTATATCGCGCGGATCAAATTCACCCCTCCACTTT
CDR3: CASSISRGSNSPLHF

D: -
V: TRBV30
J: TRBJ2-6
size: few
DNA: TGTGGATGGGGGGCTGGGGCCAACGTCCTGACTTTC
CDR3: CGWGAGANVLTF

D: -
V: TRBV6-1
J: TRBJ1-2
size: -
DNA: TGTGCCAGCAGTGAACTGGGGGCCTATGGCTACACCTTC
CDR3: CASSELGAYGYTF

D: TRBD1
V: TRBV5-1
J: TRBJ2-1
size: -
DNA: TGCGCCAGCAGGGACTCCGGGACAGGCTACAATGAGCAGTTCTTC
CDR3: CASRDSGTGYNEQFF

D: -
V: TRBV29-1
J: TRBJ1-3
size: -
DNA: TGCAGCGTTGTGGGCCCGAACTCTGGAAACACCATATATTTT
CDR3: CSVVGPNSGNTIYF

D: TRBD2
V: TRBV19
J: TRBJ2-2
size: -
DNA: TGTGCCAGTACCCTGACTAGCGGGGGAATTGGCACCGGGGAGCTGTTTTTT
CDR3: CASTLTSGGIGTGELFF

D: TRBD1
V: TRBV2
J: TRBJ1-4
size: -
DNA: TGTGCCAGCAGTGCGACAGGGGGGAGAGAAAAACTGTTTTTT
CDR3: CASSATGGREKLFF

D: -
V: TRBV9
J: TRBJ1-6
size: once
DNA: TGTGCCAGCAGCCCTCGCGGGGTTGGTTCACCCCTCCACTTT
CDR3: CASSPRGVGSPLHF

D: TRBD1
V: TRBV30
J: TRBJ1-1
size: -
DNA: TGTGCCTGGAGTGCTCGGACAGGGGGCGACACTGAAGCTTTCTTT
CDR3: CAWSARTGGDTEAFF

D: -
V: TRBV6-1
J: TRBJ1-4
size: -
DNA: TGTGCCGGTAGTTTTTCAACTAATGAAAAACTGTTTTTT
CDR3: CAGSFSTNEKLFF

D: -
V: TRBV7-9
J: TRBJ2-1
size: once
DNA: TGTGCCAGCAGCTTTCTAGGGGGTGCCTACAATGAGCAGTTCTTC
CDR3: CASSFLGGAYNEQFF

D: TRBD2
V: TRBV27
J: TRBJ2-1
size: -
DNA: TGTGCCAGCAGTCACCGTCCCCGACTAGCCTACCCCTGGGATGAGCAGTTCTTC
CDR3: CASSHRPRLAYPWDEQFF

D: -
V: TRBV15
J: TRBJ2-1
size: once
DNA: TGTGCCACCAGCAGTCCCGGGGACTGGCGCGAGCAGTTCTTC
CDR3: CATSSPGDWREQFF

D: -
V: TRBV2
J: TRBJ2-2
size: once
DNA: TGTGCCAGCAACCAACTAGCTGTCGGGGAGCTGTTTTTT
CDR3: CASNQLAVGELFF

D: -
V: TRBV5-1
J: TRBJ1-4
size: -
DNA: TGCGCCAGCAGCAGGCGGGGAGGGAATGAAAAACTGTTTTTT
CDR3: CASSRRGGNEKLFF

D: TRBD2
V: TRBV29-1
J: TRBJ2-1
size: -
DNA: TGCAGCGTTGGTCTAGCGGGCGAGAGCTCCTACAATGAGCAGTTCTTC
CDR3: CSVGLAGESSYNEQFF

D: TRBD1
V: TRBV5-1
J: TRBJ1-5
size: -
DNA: TGCGCCAGCAGCTTAACCGGGACAGGAAATCAGCCCCAGCATTTT
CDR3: CASSLTGTGNQPQHF

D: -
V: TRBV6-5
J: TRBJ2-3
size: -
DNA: TGTGCCAGCAGTTACTCGTCAACAGGCACAGATACGCAGTATTTT
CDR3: CASSYSSTGTDTQYF

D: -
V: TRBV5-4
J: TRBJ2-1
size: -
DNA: TGTGCCAGCAGCTCCTATTCACAGGAGAATGAGCAGTTCTTC
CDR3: CASSSYSQENEQFF

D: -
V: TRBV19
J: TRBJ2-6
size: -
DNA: TGTGCCAGTAGTATTAATCCACCGGGACACACCTCCTTTCGGGCCAACGTCCTGACTTTC
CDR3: CASSINPPGHTSFRANVLTF

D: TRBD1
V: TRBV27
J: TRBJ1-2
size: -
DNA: TGTGCCAGCAGTCCCTCTGGGGGACAGGGCTTCTATGGCTACACCTTC
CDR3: CASSPSGGQGFYGYTF

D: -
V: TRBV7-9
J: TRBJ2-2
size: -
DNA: TGTGCCAGCAGCTTAGTAGTGAAGGGGAGGACCGGGGAGCTGTTTTTT
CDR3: CASSLVVKGRTGELFF

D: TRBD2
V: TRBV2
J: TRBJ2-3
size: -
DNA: TGTGCCAGCAGTGACCTTAGCGGGAGGTTCACAGATACGCAGTATTTT
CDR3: CASSDLSGRFTDTQYF

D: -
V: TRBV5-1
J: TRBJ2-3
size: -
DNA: TGCGCCAGCAGCTTACTTCCCGGGACTGTGAAAAAGTTGAGCACAGATACGCAGTATTTT
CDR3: CASSLLPGTVKKLSTDTQYF

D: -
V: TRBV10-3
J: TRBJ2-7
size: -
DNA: TGTGCCATCAGTGAGCCCCTTTCCTACGAGCAGTACTTC
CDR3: CAISEPLSYEQYF

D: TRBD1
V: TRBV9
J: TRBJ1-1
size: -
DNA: TGTGCCAGCAGCGTCCGGGACAGGAGCACTGAAGCTTTCTTT
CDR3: CASSVRDRSTEAFF

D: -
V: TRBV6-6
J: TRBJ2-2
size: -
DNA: TGTGCCAGCAGTCGATCCCGCGGACAGGGAGGGGGGGAGCTGTTTTTT
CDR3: CASSRSRGQGGGELFF

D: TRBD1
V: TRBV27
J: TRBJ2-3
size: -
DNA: TGTGCCAGCAGTTCAGGGGGATCAGATACGCAGTATTTT
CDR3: CASSSGGSDTQYF

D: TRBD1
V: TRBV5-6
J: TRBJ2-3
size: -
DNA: TGTGCCAGCAGCCGTCAGGGGGTGGGGCTGTTCACAGATACGCAGTATTTT
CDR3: CASSRQGVGLFTDTQYF

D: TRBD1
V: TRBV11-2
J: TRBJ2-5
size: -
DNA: TGTGCCAGCAGCAGACAGGGGGCAGTCGGAGAGACCCAGTACTTC
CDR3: CASSRQGAVGETQYF

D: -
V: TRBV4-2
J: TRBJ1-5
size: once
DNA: TGTGCCAGCAGCCAAGATCTCGGGGGGGCTGGTCAGCCCCAGCATTTT
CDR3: CASSQDLGGAGQPQHF

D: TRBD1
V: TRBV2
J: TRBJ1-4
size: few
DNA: TGTGCCAGCAGTGATCAAAGGGACAGGGGATATGAAAAACTGTTTTTT
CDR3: CASSDQRDRGYEKLFF

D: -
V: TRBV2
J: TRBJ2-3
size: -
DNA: TGTGCCAGCAGACGACTAGAGACGAACGCGTATTTT
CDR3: CASRRLETNAYF

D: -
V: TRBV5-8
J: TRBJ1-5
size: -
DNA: TGTGCCAGCAGTTCACAGGTGTGGAATCAGCCCCAGCATTTT
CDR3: CASSSQVWNQPQHF

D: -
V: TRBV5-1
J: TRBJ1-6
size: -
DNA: TGCGCCAGCAGCGCGGGGGACCGGCGGAGTTCACCCCTCCACTTT
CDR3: CASSAGDRRSSPLHF

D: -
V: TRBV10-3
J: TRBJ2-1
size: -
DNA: TGTGCCATCAGTCGGGCGGGGGCTGAAAATGAGCAGTTCTTC
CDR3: CAISRAGAENEQFF

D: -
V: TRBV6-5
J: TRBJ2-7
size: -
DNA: TGTGCCAGCAGTACACGTAACTACGAGCAGTACTTC
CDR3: CASSTRNYEQYF

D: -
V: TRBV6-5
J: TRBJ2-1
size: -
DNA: TGTGCCAGCAGTCCCGACTACCAGCCCTACAATGAGCAGTTCTTC
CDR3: CASSPDYQPYNEQFF

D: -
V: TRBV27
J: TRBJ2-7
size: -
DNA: TGTGCCAGCAGTTTTTCGGAGGACTTGGCCTACGAGCAGTACTTC
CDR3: CASSFSEDLAYEQYF

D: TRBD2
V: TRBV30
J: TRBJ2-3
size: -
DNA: TGTGCCTGGAGTCCGTGGACTAGCGGGAGGACAGATACGCAGTATTTT
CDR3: CAWSPWTSGRTDTQYF

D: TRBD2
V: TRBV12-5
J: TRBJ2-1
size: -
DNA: TGTGCTAGTGGTTCAAGATCCGGTGGACTAGCGGGAGGTTTATCCTACAATGAGCAGTTCTTC
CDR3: CASGSRSGGLAGGLSYNEQFF

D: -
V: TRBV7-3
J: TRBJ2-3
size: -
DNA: TGTGCCAGCAGCTTAAGCGGGGACACAGATACGCAGTATTTT
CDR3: CASSLSGDTDTQYF

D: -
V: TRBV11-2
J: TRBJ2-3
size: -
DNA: TGTGCCAGCAGCTTTTCGAGGTTTGAAACAGATACGCAGTATTTT
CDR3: CASSFSRFETDTQYF

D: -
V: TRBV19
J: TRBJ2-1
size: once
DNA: TGTGCCAGTCTCGGGGGGCGCGGGTGGAATGAGCAGTTCTTC
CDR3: CASLGGRGWNEQFF

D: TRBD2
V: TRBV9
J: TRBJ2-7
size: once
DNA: TGTGCCAGCAGCGTTGGTAGCGGGGGTTCCTACGAGCAGTACTTC
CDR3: CASSVGSGGSYEQYF

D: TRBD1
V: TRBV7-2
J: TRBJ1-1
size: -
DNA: TGTGCCAGCAGCTTAGGGAGAGCGGGACAGGGTGCAGCTTTCTTT
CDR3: CASSLGRAGQGAAFF